This T cell receptor (beta chain) was profiled in a study of cytomegalovirus exposure and HLA in healthy donors. About this clone itself: What it binds is not known.

Primers: 60 Vbeta forward and 13 Jbeta reverse. TCRdb's copy holds only in-frame clones and misses some; the assay was immunoSEQ multiplex PCR. The sample records some 150,000 clones, 79% being singletons. Study outcomes and limitations: There were a few CMV-associated chains whose specificity for CMV antigens was confirmed in vitro.

Germline V gene sequence: CDR1 SQVTM, CDR2 ANQGSEA. Trimming stripped 2 bases from V and 4 bases from J, with 18 bases between. The CDR3 is 15 residues long. The rearrangement uses TRBV29-1 and TRBJ2-7; D possibly corresponds to TRBD2 (5 bases). Source material: PBMCs. This sequence was found in a man aged 35 to 55 in good health and CMV-seronegative. The CDR3 coding sequence is TGCAGCGTTGAATCGAGCACCCCGGGAAGGTACGAGCAGTACTTC. Its translation: CSVESSTPGRYEQYF.